The 26 T cell receptor beta chains below come from one sample, sequenced in a study of shared clonotypes between healthy human individuals. Clones were read by immunoSEQ multiplex PCR, and TCRdb kept only the in-frame ones, dropping some. The repertoire holds 2 million to 3 million clones, more than 85% seen once, with 0.36% in the top ten. The sample consisted of naive CD4+ T cells from PBMCs. The subset: CD45RA+ positively selected. These receptors were obtained from a man younger than 35 in good health. Some clones in this sample may be carry-over from other donors' samples.

This clone was counted only a few times. CDR3 amino acids: CASSVSGGSFSETQYF. The CDR3 DNA reads as TGTGCCAGCAGCGTATCGGGCGGGAGCTTTTCAGAGACCCAGTACTTC. The rearrangement uses TRBV9 and TRBJ2-5; 7 positions agree with TRBD2. Germline trimming cut 1 base from V and 4 bases from J; bases unmatched to any gene: 10. This CDR3 is 16 amino acids long. Per the germline V gene, CDR1 is SGDLS and CDR2 is YYNGEE.

This chain links TRBV6-6 with TRBJ1-4, with 9 nucleotides matching TRBD1. After removal of 6 bases from V and 2 bases from J, the junction contained 4 bases not matched to a gene. Germline CDR1 and CDR2: MNHNY and SVGAGI (reference sequence). The CDR3 is made up of 15 amino acids. The CDR3 nucleotides read TGTGCCAGCAGCACAGGGGGCATGACTAATGAAAAACTGTTTTTT. It specifies CASSTGGMTNEKLFF.

The gene calls are TRBV5-1 and TRBJ2-1; D gene ambiguous. This CDR3 spans 13 amino acids. Trimming took off 3 bases at V and 4 bases at J, with 8 bases between the two ends. Looked up from germline, CDR1 is SGHRS and CDR2 is YFSETQ. CDR3: CASSWEAYNEQFF. The DNA of the CDR3 is TGCGCCAGCAGCTGGGAAGCGTACAATGAGCAGTTCTTC.

V usage is TRBV18 and J usage is TRBJ2-1; maybe TRBD2 (5 bases). Germline CDR1 is KGHSH and CDR2 is LQKENI. The CDR3 has 17 residues. Between the trimmed V and J ends, which lost 0 bases and 0 bases, there was a span of 12 bases. The CDR3 DNA is TGTGCCAGCTCACCACCGAACGGGGTAAGCTCCTACAATGAGCAGTTCTTC. Translation: CASSPPNGVSSYNEQFF. The whole variable domain, remainder taken from reference TRBV18 and TRBJ2-1, is NAGVMQNPRHLVRRRGQEARLRCSPMKGHSHVYWYRQLPEEGLKFMVYLQKENIIDESGMPKERFSAEFPKEGPSILRIQQVVRGDSAAYFCASSPPNGVSSYNEQFFGPGTRLTVL.

The chain is built from TRBV5-1 and TRBJ2-5, with 9 bases that match TRBD1. Per the germline V gene, CDR1 is SGHRS and CDR2 is YFSETQ. V dropped 3 bases and J dropped 4; count of bases not matched to a gene: 10. The length of the CDR3 is 16 residues. The CDR3: CASSWTGATSGETQYF. The CDR3 bases are TGCGCCAGCAGCTGGACAGGGGCTACCAGTGGAGAGACCCAGTACTTC.

J is TRBJ2-5 and V is TRBV7-8; either TRBD1 or TRBD2 may fit D (5 bases each). Trimming took 1 base from V and 7 from J, leaving 16 bases between them. In germline, CDR1 is SGHVS, CDR2 FQNEAQ. CDR3 length: 15 amino acids. The CDR3 DNA follows: TGTGCCAGCAGCTTAGTTGGCACCGGGACGGGGACCCAGTACTTC. Its translation: CASSLVGTGTGTQYF.

This clone was counted only a few times. As DNA, the CDR3 is TGTGCCAGCAGCTTGACAGGGATGGACACTGAAGCTTTCTTT. Its protein is CASSLTGMDTEAFF. The rearrangement uses TRBV7-2 and TRBJ1-1, with 7 nucleotides matching TRBD1. Per germline, CDR1 SGHTA and CDR2 FQGNSA. This CDR3 is built from 14 residues. V trimming: 3 bases; J trimming: 3 bases; junction bases outside the gene matches: 4.

V gene TRBV14 combines with J gene TRBJ1-2, with D tentatively TRBD1 (6 bases). This CDR3 is built from 14 residues. Germline V CDR1 and CDR2: SGHDN, FVKESK. Trimming took 4 bases from V and 3 from J, leaving 12 bases between them. CDR3 in DNA: TGTGCCAGCAGCCCCGGGGCAGGGGACTATGGCTACACCTTC. The encoded protein is CASSPGAGDYGYTF.

The chain carries TRBV5-1 and TRBJ2-2; 11 positions agree with TRBD2. The germline V gene encodes CDR1 SGHRS and CDR2 YFSETQ. V lost 4 bases to trimming and J lost 4 bases; unmatched junction nucleotides: 6. The CDR3 runs to 16 residues. The CDR3 spells CASSAGLAGPTGELFF. The CDR3 DNA follows: TGCGCCAGCAGCGCCGGACTAGCGGGCCCCACCGGGGAGCTGTTTTTT.

The V gene is TRBV5-1, the J gene TRBJ1-2; possible D gene TRBD1, 5 bases. Trimming left V 4 bases short and J 5 bases short, with 12 bases between. Looked up from germline, CDR1 is SGHRS and CDR2 is YFSETQ. This CDR3 contains 13 residues. CDR3 in amino acids: CASSLGAPYGYTF. The CDR3 bases are TGCGCCAGCAGCCTTGGGGCACCATATGGCTACACCTTC.

The sample holds one count of this clone. Other DNA sequences in the sample encode the same CDR3. V is TRBV5-4 and J is TRBJ2-3; TRBD2 is a possible D gene (5 bases). The CDR3 contains 13 residues. V was cut by 0 bases and J by 4 bases, with 6 bases left in between. Germline-derived CDR1 and CDR2 are SGHNT and YYREEE (reference sequence). CDR3 residues: CASSLERADTQYF. Here the CDR3 DNA reads TGTGCCAGCAGCTTGGAGAGGGCAGATACGCAGTATTTT.

V gene TRBV5-1 combines with J gene TRBJ2-1, with 7 bases that match TRBD1. The CDR3 runs 15 residues. Germline CDR1 and CDR2: SGHRS and YFSETQ. V trimming: 2 bases; J trimming: 9 bases; junction bases outside the gene matches: 11. CDR3 amino acids: CASSFRDRRTGEQFF. The CDR3 DNA reads TGCGCCAGCAGCTTCCGGGACAGAAGGACGGGTGAGCAGTTCTTC.

This chain connects TRBV4-3 to TRBJ2-5; D gene uncertain. The CDR3 contains 15 residues. CDR1 is LGHNA, CDR2 YSLEER, per germline. V was trimmed by 2 bases and J by 4 bases, leaving 14 bases between them. The CDR3 is CASSQLASTTETQYF. DNA for the CDR3: TGCGCCAGCAGCCAACTCGCTAGTACTACAGAGACCCAGTACTTC.

The chain couples TRBV7-9 to TRBJ2-3, with 13 bases aligning to TRBD2. The V gene end was trimmed by 5 bases and the J gene end by 2 bases; junction bases not matched to a gene: 4. CDR1 SEHNR and CDR2 FQNEAQ come from the germline V gene (reference sequence). The length of the CDR3 is 16 residues. The CDR3 spells CASSQLAGGPTDTQYF. The CDR3 bases are TGTGCCAGCAGCCAACTAGCGGGAGGGCCCACAGATACGCAGTATTTT.

This rearrangement joins TRBV7-9 to TRBJ2-7, with D possibly being TRBD2 (5 bases). The CDR3 is made up of 19 amino acids. Per germline, CDR1 SEHNR and CDR2 FQNEAQ (reference sequence). V was pared by 1 base and J by 6 bases, with 28 bases between. CDR3 sequence reads: CASSLVVPSRALFEGEQYF. CDR3 coding DNA: TGTGCCAGCAGCTTAGTAGTTCCCTCCCGGGCACTATTTGAGGGCGAGCAGTACTTC.

The chain has TRBV9 and TRBJ2-2; D gene ambiguous. The CDR3 runs to 14 residues. Trimming shortened V by 0 bases and J by 3 bases, and 6 bases separated the two germline ends. The germline gives CDR1 SGDLS, CDR2 YYNGEE. The CDR3 sequence is CASSVGEYTGELFF. The CDR3 DNA sequence: TGTGCCAGCAGCGTAGGGGAATACACCGGGGAGCTGTTTTTT.

In the case of this clone: Other DNA sequences in this sample translate to the same CDR3. The genes are TRBV19 and TRBJ2-1; TRBD2 matches at 10 bases. Trimming took 4 bases from V and 3 from J; bases not matched to a gene: 3. Germline V lookup: CDR1 LNHDA, CDR2 SQIVND (reference sequence). The CDR3 runs to 15 residues. CDR3 bases: TGTGCCAGTAGTACCCCTAGCGGGAGCTACAATGAGCAGTTCTTC. It encodes CASSTPSGSYNEQFF.

This chain joins TRBV27 and TRBJ2-6; a weak D match, TRBD2 (6 bases). The V and J ends lost 1 base and 0 bases respectively, with 10 bases between them. CDR1 and CDR2 from the germline V gene are MNHEY and SMNVEV (reference sequence). This CDR3 contains 17 residues. CDR3 amino acids: CASSLWDSRSGANVLTF. Written as DNA, the CDR3 is TGTGCCAGCAGTTTATGGGACTCCCGCTCTGGGGCCAACGTCCTGACTTTC.

CDR3 nucleotide sequence: TGTGCCAGCAGCCAAGATCGACCCACGGGCAATCAGCCCCAGCATTTT. Translation: CASSQDRPTGNQPQHF. V gene TRBV4-2 combines with J gene TRBJ1-5, with D uncertain. Trimming pared 0 bases from V and 2 bases from J, leaving 11 bases between. CDR1 and CDR2 (germline): LGHNA, YNFKEQ. The CDR3 has 16 amino acids.

This chain joins TRBV6-5 and TRBJ1-4; D might be TRBD1 (5 bases). The CDR3 runs 15 residues. Germline-derived CDR1 and CDR2 are MNHEY and SVGAGI. V gave up 3 bases and J gave up 7 bases, with 15 bases separating them. DNA for the CDR3: TGTGCCAGCAGTTATCACGCAGGGAGCAGTGAAAAACTGTTTTTT. Residues: CASSYHAGSSEKLFF.

The chain employs TRBV6-6 and TRBJ2-7; a weak D match, TRBD2 (6 bases). CDR3 length: 15 amino acids. Per germline, CDR1 MNHNY and CDR2 SVGAGI (reference sequence). V was trimmed by 2 bases and J by 0 bases, leaving 11 bases between them. CDR3 DNA sequence: TGTGCCAGCAGTTACATAGCCGGGGGCTCCTACGAGCAGTACTTC. Translated: CASSYIAGGSYEQYF.

Remarks on this clone: The sample has other DNA sequences that encode this CDR3 too. V usage is TRBV27 and J usage is TRBJ2-3; the D gene is possibly TRBD1 (7 bases). Germline V gene sequence: CDR1 MNHEY, CDR2 SMNVEV (reference sequence). With 3 bases removed from V and 3 bases from J, the gap between germline ends came to 13 bases. The CDR3 contains 15 residues. The CDR3, as DNA: TGTGCCAGCAGTTTGGCGTCAGGGGGGACAGATACGCAGTATTTT. Its protein product is CASSLASGGTDTQYF.

This chain connects TRBV5-1 to TRBJ2-1; 8 nucleotides align to TRBD2. The germline CDR1 and CDR2 sequences are SGHRS and YFSETQ. After removal of 5 bases from V and 0 bases from J, the junction contained 7 bases not matched to a gene. This CDR3 has 16 amino acids. The CDR3 DNA sequence: TGCGCCAGCAGTAGCGGGATTAGTTACTCCTACAATGAGCAGTTCTTC. Translated: CASSSGISYSYNEQFF.

The CDR3, as DNA: TGTGCCAGCAGCTCGGTCGGAGGGGGTTCACCCCTCCACTTT. Protein product: CASSSVGGGSPLHF. The J gene is TRBJ1-6, the V gene TRBV7-9; maybe TRBD1 (6 bases). V gave up 4 bases and J gave up 9 bases, with 13 bases separating them. The germline CDR1 and CDR2 sequences are SEHNR and FQNEAQ (reference sequence). The CDR3 has 14 amino acids.

The rearrangement joins TRBV5-1 to TRBJ1-5; possible D gene TRBD1, 5 bases. Trimming shortened V by 2 bases and J by 5 bases, and 11 bases separated the two germline ends. The V gene's germline CDR1 is SGHRS and CDR2 YFSETQ. CDR3 length: 14 amino acids. The CDR3 region has the DNA TGCGCCAGCAGCTTCACAGGAATGGATCAGCCCCAGCATTTT. It yields the protein CASSFTGMDQPQHF.

The V gene is TRBV27, the J gene TRBJ1-2; 7 nucleotides line up with TRBD1. The V gene end was trimmed by 4 bases and the J gene end by 5 bases; junction bases not matched to a gene: 10. The CDR3 runs 15 residues. The germline gives CDR1 MNHEY, CDR2 SMNVEV (reference sequence). The DNA for the CDR3 is TGTGCCAGCAGTTACGACAGGGAAGGGGGTTATGGCTACACCTTC. This translates into CASSYDREGGYGYTF.